A selection of T cell receptor beta chains follows, all from one sample in a study of blood T cell repertoires in COVID-19. Data came from immunoSEQ multiplex PCR; TCRdb stores just in-frame clones and leaves some out. This sample has about 100,000 clones, with approximately 89% found just once. Sequencing used peripheral blood. The receptors here all came from a man aged 50 to 60 with active or convalescent COVID-19. Both conserved end residues are part of each CDR3. D genes are given only for firm matches. Size is stated for part of the rows, as once, few or many counts, or as a class when the clone is expanded.

.,TRBV9,.,TRBJ2-2,15,TGTGCCAGCAGCCCCCGGAAGGACACCACCGGGGAGCTGTTTTTT,CASSPRKDTTGELFF
.,TRBV19,.,TRBJ1-6,15,TGTGCCACCCACGCAGACAGTCGTGGGGATTCACCCCTCCACTTT,CATHADSRGDSPLHF
TRBD2,TRBV24-1,.,TRBJ2-1,20,TGTGCCACCAGTGATTCCTCCGGGACTAGCTGGGTGGGGGGGCGGCGGGAGCAGTTCTTC,CATSDSSGTSWVGGRREQFF
.,TRBV6-5,once,TRBJ1-5,15,TGTGCCAGCAGTCCCCTCCCATCGACAAATCAGCCCCAGCATTTT,CASSPLPSTNQPQHF
TRBD1,TRBV20-1,.,TRBJ1-1,12,TGCAGTGCTAGTAACAGGGGCACTGAAGCTTTCTTT,CSASNRGTEAFF
.,TRBV1,.,TRBJ2-2,16,TGCACCAGCAGCCCCGGCCCACTGGACTACACCGGGGAGCTGTTTTTT,CTSSPGPLDYTGELFF
.,TRBV18,.,TRBJ2-5,13,TGTGCCAGCTCACCTGCGTTTCAAGAGACCCAGTACTTC,CASSPAFQETQYF
TRBD1,TRBV7-8,.,TRBJ2-6,18,TGTGCCAGCAGCTCGTCTCGGACAGGCCTCTCTGGGGCCAACGTCCTGACTTTC,CASSSSRTGLSGANVLTF
TRBD2,TRBV5-1,.,TRBJ2-3,15,TGCGCCAGCAGCTTGGGACTAGCGGGAGCAGATACGCAGTATTTT,CASSLGLAGADTQYF
.,TRBV5-1,once,TRBJ1-2,13,TGCGCCAGCACCCCTGGCAGAAACTATGGCTACACCTTC,CASTPGRNYGYTF
TRBD2,TRBV3-1/TRBV3-2,.,TRBJ2-2,15,TGTGCCAGCAGCTCGAGACTAGCCTTGGCCGGGGAGCTGTTTTTT,CASSSRLALAGELFF
.,TRBV7-9,.,TRBJ1-2,14,TGTGCCAGCAGCTCCGACAGCGTCATCTATGGCTACACCTTC,CASSSDSVIYGYTF
TRBD1,TRBV3-1/TRBV3-2,.,TRBJ1-3,15,TGTGCCAGCAGCCAAGGACAGGGATCTGGAAACACCATATATTTT,CASSQGQGSGNTIYF
.,TRBV11-2,.,TRBJ2-7,13,TGTGCCAGCAGCTTAGAGCGGTCCTACGAGCAGTACTTC,CASSLERSYEQYF
.,TRBV4-3,.,TRBJ1-1,15,TGCGCCAGCAGCCAAGATCTGGCGGCCAACACTGAAGCTTTCTTT,CASSQDLAANTEAFF
.,TRBV25-1,.,TRBJ1-5,16,TGTGCCAGCAGTGAAAGGGGGGGGCTCGGCAATCAGCCCCAGCATTTT,CASSERGGLGNQPQHF
TRBD2,TRBV6-4,.,TRBJ2-3,15,TGTGCCAGCAGCCTGGTAGCGGGAGAATGGGATACGCAGTATTTT,CASSLVAGEWDTQYF
TRBD1,TRBV28,.,TRBJ1-2,17,TGTGCCAGCAGTGGGAGAGGGGGCATCGTGGCGGGCTATGGCTACACCTTC,CASSGRGGIVAGYGYTF
.,TRBV3-1/TRBV3-2,.,TRBJ1-6,12,TGTGCCAGCAGCCAACGTTATTCACCCCTCCACTTT,CASSQRYSPLHF
TRBD2,TRBV10-3,.,TRBJ2-7,15,TGTGCCATCAGTGATGTACTAGCGGGAGTCTACGAGCAGTACTTC,CAISDVLAGVYEQYF
.,TRBV20-1,.,TRBJ2-7,15,TGCAGTGCTAGTACCCCAATTGGGAGCTCCTACGAGCAGTACTTC,CSASTPIGSSYEQYF
.,TRBV12-3/TRBV12-4,.,TRBJ2-7,11,TGTGCCAGCAGTTTTAGAGGGGAGCAGTACTTC,CASSFRGEQYF
.,TRBV4-3,.,TRBJ2-1,18,TGCGCCAGCAGCCAAGCGGGGACTTCAAGAAGCTCCTACAATGAGCAGTTCTTC,CASSQAGTSRSSYNEQFF
TRBD2,TRBV6-5,.,TRBJ2-1,14,TGTGCCAGCAGCCGAACTAGCGGCTACAATGAGCAGTTCTTC,CASSRTSGYNEQFF
TRBD1,TRBV18,.,TRBJ1-1,15,TGTGCCAGCTCACCTATGGGACAGGGGCCGACTGAAGCTTTCTTT,CASSPMGQGPTEAFF
.,TRBV28,.,TRBJ1-4,16,TGTGCCAGCAGTTCCCTCCGGCGGGGGTGGGATGAAAAACTGTTTTTT,CASSSLRRGWDEKLFF
.,TRBV10-3,.,TRBJ2-7,12,TGTGCCATCAGGGGGACTTTATACGAGCAGTACTTC,CAIRGTLYEQYF
.,TRBV7-7,once,TRBJ2-5,13,TGTGCCAGCAGCTTAACCCGGGAAGAGACCCAGTACTTC,CASSLTREETQYF
.,TRBV6-5,.,TRBJ2-5,12,TGTGCCAGCGGTAGGGGACAAGAGACCCAGTACTTC,CASGRGQETQYF
.,TRBV5-1,.,TRBJ2-1,13,TGCGCCAGCAGCTTCGGGGTAGAGGATGAGCAGTTCTTC,CASSFGVEDEQFF